This T cell receptor (beta chain) is from a study of OX40 agonist ivuxolimab in advanced cancers. The protocol was immunoSEQ multiplex PCR, while the TCRdb copy is restricted to in-frame clones and leaves out a portion. The data contain 94,000 or so clones, around 80% of them singletons. As for this clone: The target antigen is unknown.

Trimming stripped 7 bases from V and 0 bases from J, with 4 bases between. This CDR3 region has 13 residues. Germline V gene lookup returns CDR1 LNHDA and CDR2 SQIVND (reference sequence). Baseline was the first blood sampling point, followed by cycle 4 day 1 and cycle 7 day 1. Study-wide findings and caveats: People who partly responded at 0.1-3.0 mg/kg had some of the least clonal expansion seen.

This sequence was found in an adult with an advanced solid tumor such as melanoma, head and neck, liver or kidney cancer. Sequenced material: CD4+ or CD8+ T cells sorted from blood, taken in a trial of the OX40 agonist ivuxolimab. This sequence joins TRBV19 and TRBJ2-6, with unresolved D. CDR3 region: CASKPSGANVLTF. CDR3 DNA sequence: TGTGCCAGTAAGCCCTCTGGGGCCAACGTCCTGACTTTC.